The sequence of this T cell receptor beta chain was determined in a study of TIL therapy for anti-PD-1-resistant metastatic lung cancer. The sample's time point: pre-treatment sample, taken before nivolumab and TIL therapy. The immunoSEQ assay was v3. Method: immunoSEQ multiplex PCR; TCRdb's copy keeps in-frame clones and lacks some. The sample holds about 60,000 clones, approximately 69% seen once. Germline lookup yields CDR1 SGHRS and CDR2 YFSETQ. V lost 4 bases and J lost 5; bases outside the gene matches: 9. The CDR3 contains 15 residues. The receptor comes from a person between 25 and 80 years old with non-small cell lung cancer. The chain joins TRBV5-1 to TRBJ2-7; 10 bases are shared with TRBD2. The specimen was blood, collected at baseline. CDR3: CASSPLGTSVHEQYF. CDR3 bases: TGCGCCAGCAGCCCTCTGGGGACTAGCGTTCACGAGCAGTACTTC.